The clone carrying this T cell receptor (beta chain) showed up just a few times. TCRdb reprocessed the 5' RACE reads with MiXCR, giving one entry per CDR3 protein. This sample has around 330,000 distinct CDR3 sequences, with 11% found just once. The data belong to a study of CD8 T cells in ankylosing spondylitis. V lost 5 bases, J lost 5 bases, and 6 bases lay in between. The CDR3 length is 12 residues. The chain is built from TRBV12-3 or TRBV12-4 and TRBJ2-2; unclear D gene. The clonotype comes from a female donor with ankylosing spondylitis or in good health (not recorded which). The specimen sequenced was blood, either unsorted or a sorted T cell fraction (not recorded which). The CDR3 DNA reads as TGTGCCAGCAGTCCCGTTACCGGGGAGCTGTTTTTT. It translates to CASSPVTGELFF.